A selection of T cell receptor beta chains follows, all from one sample in a study of blood T cell repertoires in COVID-19. Using immunoSEQ multiplex PCR, the repertoire was profiled, and TCRdb retains in-frame clones only, with some absent. Among some 130,000 clones listed, 65% to 90% were seen once. The sample was peripheral blood. The receptors derive from a woman aged 55-69 years with active or convalescent COVID-19. CDR3s include the opening cysteine and the closing phenylalanine or tryptophan. The D gene is left open where the match is weak. Size tells how often a clone was seen (once, few, many) or the class of an expanded clone, and some rows leave it out.

CDR3 protein	CDR3 DNA	clone size	D gene	J gene	V gene
CASSGLAGYTDTQYF	TGTGCCAGCAGCGGACTAGCGGGGTACACAGATACGCAGTATTTT	once	TRBD2	TRBJ2-3	TRBV6-5
CASSAHRSGNTEAFF	TGTGCCAGCAGCGCGCACAGGAGTGGGAACACTGAAGCTTTCTTT	once	.	TRBJ1-1	TRBV9
CASSLGGPVNEQFF	TGTGCCAGCAGTTTAGGAGGTCCCGTCAATGAGCAGTTCTTC	once	.	TRBJ2-1	TRBV28
CASSPQGARGTDTQYF	TGTGCCAGCAGCCCGCAGGGGGCCAGGGGAACAGATACGCAGTATTTT	.	TRBD1	TRBJ2-3	TRBV7-8
CASSWGQNYGYTF	TGTGCCAGCAGTTGGGGACAGAACTATGGCTACACCTTC	.	TRBD1	TRBJ1-2	TRBV6-5
CASSQAYGGTRTDTQYF	TGTGCCAGCAGCCAAGCGTACGGCGGTACCCGCACAGATACGCAGTATTTT	.	.	TRBJ2-3	TRBV14
CASRGGLAGADTQYF	TGTGCCAGCAGGGGGGGACTAGCGGGCGCAGATACGCAGTATTTT	.	TRBD2	TRBJ2-3	TRBV28
CASSRLIGEKTDYGYTF	TGTGCCAGCTCACGTCTAATTGGAGAAAAAACCGACTATGGCTACACCTTC	.	.	TRBJ1-2	TRBV18
CASSLRGLLNTEAFF	TGTGCCAGCAGCTTGAGGGGTCTCCTGAACACTGAAGCTTTCTTT	.	.	TRBJ1-1	TRBV5-8
CSASQAAGFTDTQYF	TGCAGTGCTAGTCAAGCAGCGGGATTCACAGATACGCAGTATTTT	.	TRBD2	TRBJ2-3	TRBV20-1
CASSSDSSYNSPLHF	TGTGCCAGCAGCTCTGACAGCTCCTATAATTCACCCCTCCACTTT	.	.	TRBJ1-6	TRBV11-2
CASRGGGLAEETQYF	TGTGCCAGCAGGGGGGGTGGACTAGCGGAAGAGACCCAGTACTTC	.	TRBD2	TRBJ2-5	TRBV6-5